This passage covers 8 T cell receptor beta chains from one sample sequenced in a study of chemoradiotherapy in HPV16-positive cancers. Profiled with immunoSEQ multiplex PCR; TCRdb holds only in-frame clones, not every one. The repertoire holds under 15,000 clones, nearly 90% seen once, with 22% in the top ten. Sequenced material: blood, taken from a patient who underwent chemoradiotherapy. These receptors all stem from a human donor with HPV-associated anogenital cancer.

J is TRBJ2-5 and V is TRBV18, with 9 bases fitting TRBD1. Germline-derived CDR1 and CDR2 are KGHSH and LQKENI. Trimming cost V 0 bases and J 11 bases; bases outside gene matches: 7. This CDR3 is built from 14 residues. CDR3 in amino acids: CASSPPGDRVKQYF. CDR3 bases: TGTGCCAGCTCACCACCCGGGGACAGGGTTAAGCAGTACTTC.

This clone was counted only a few times. The rearrangement links TRBV5-1 to TRBJ2-7; D possibly uses TRBD1 or TRBD2 (5 bases each). The CDR3 totals 12 residues. Germline V gene sequence: CDR1 SGHRS, CDR2 YFSETQ. The V gene lost 4 bases and the J gene lost 5 bases, with 10 bases spanning the gap. Here the CDR3 DNA reads TGCGCCAGCAGCCCCGGGACCCACGAGCAGTACTTC. It encodes CASSPGTHEQYF.

The chain couples TRBV19 to TRBJ1-2, with TRBD1 matching over 7 bases. The CDR3 consists of 13 residues. Germline V lookup: CDR1 LNHDA, CDR2 SQIVND (reference sequence). V was clipped by 5 bases and J by 8 bases; unmatched bases: 8. The CDR3 DNA reads TGTGCCAGTAGTCCCCAGACAGGGACAGGCTACACCTTC. This translates into CASSPQTGTGYTF.

This chain joins TRBV2 and TRBJ2-7; 9 positions agree with TRBD1. Germline V gives CDR1 SNHLY, CDR2 FYNNEI. The CDR3 covers 14 residues. After removal of 1 base from V and 6 bases from J, the junction contained 4 bases not matched to a gene. The CDR3: CASSEGTGAFEQYF. DNA for the CDR3: TGTGCCAGCAGTGAAGGGACAGGGGCTTTCGAGCAGTACTTC. The variable domain in full, completed from reference TRBV2 and TRBJ2-7, reads EPEVTQTPSHQVTQMGQEVILRCVPISNHLYFYWYRQILGQKVEFLVSFYNNEISEKSEIFDDQFSVERPDGSNFTLKIRSTKLEDSAMYFCASSEGTGAFEQYFGPGTRLTVT.

This clone was recorded only once. The V gene is TRBV27, the J gene TRBJ1-4; D uncertain. The CDR3 has 13 amino acids. Trimming cost V 6 bases and J 8 bases, with 13 bases left between them. Germline V gene data show CDR1 as MNHEY and CDR2 as SMNVEV (reference sequence). In DNA, the CDR3 is TGTGCCAGCAGATTAAAAGAGGACGAAAAACTGTTTTTT. Its translation is CASRLKEDEKLFF.

The chain is built from TRBV7-3 and TRBJ2-1; perhaps D is TRBD1 or TRBD2 (7 bases each). V shed 5 bases and J shed 4 bases, with 12 bases lying between them. The CDR3 is 14 amino acids. Germline-derived CDR1 and CDR2 are SGHTA and FQGTGA. CDR3 sequence reads: CASSPGGGYNEQFF. DNA of the CDR3: TGTGCCAGCAGCCCAGGGGGGGGGTACAATGAGCAGTTCTTC.

The genes are TRBV19 and TRBJ2-2; tentatively, D is TRBD2 (5 bases). CDR1 is LNHDA and CDR2 is SQIVND in the germline V gene (reference sequence). The CDR3 is 14 residues long. Trimming pared 1 base from V and 5 bases from J, leaving 8 bases between. The CDR3 here is CASSIVGGTGELFF. The CDR3 DNA is TGTGCCAGTAGTATAGTTGGAGGAACCGGGGAGCTGTTTTTT.

V gene TRBV5-1 combines with J gene TRBJ2-1, with a weak D call TRBD2 (6 bases). Trimming stripped 0 bases from V and 8 bases from J, with 18 bases between. Germline V lookup: CDR1 SGHRS, CDR2 YFSETQ. The CDR3 loop spans 16 amino acids. The CDR3: CASSLGGGVNGDEQFF. The CDR3 region has the DNA TGCGCCAGCAGCTTGGGAGGCGGGGTGAACGGCGATGAGCAGTTCTTC.